This T cell receptor beta chain was found in a study of cytomegalovirus exposure and HLA in healthy donors. PCR involved 60 Vbeta and 13 Jbeta primers. Sequenced by immunoSEQ multiplex PCR; TCRdb stores in-frame clones only, minus some. The sample holds approximately 130,000 clones. Worth noting for this clone: What it binds is unknown.

The CDR3 extends over 15 amino acids. Germline V gene data show CDR1 as MDHEN and CDR2 as SYDVKM. V was shortened by 2 bases and J by 0 bases, with 9 bases between the two germline ends. Whole-study results and caveats: In a later analysis, specific HLA alleles were associated with 16,000 or so TCR beta sequences at a 0.05 false discovery rate. Researchers reported in a later analysis that common viral pathogens appeared linked to several top clusters. In a later analysis, compared with equally common non-associated chains, HLA-associated beta chains were more expanded.

The chain uses TRBV28 and TRBJ2-3; TRBD1 might be the D (6 bases). The specimen was PBMCs. This receptor was taken from a woman in her fifties or sixties in good health and CMV-seronegative. In DNA, the CDR3 is TGTGCCAGCAGTTTAAACAGGGATAGCACAGATACGCAGTATTTT. Translation: CASSLNRDSTDTQYF.